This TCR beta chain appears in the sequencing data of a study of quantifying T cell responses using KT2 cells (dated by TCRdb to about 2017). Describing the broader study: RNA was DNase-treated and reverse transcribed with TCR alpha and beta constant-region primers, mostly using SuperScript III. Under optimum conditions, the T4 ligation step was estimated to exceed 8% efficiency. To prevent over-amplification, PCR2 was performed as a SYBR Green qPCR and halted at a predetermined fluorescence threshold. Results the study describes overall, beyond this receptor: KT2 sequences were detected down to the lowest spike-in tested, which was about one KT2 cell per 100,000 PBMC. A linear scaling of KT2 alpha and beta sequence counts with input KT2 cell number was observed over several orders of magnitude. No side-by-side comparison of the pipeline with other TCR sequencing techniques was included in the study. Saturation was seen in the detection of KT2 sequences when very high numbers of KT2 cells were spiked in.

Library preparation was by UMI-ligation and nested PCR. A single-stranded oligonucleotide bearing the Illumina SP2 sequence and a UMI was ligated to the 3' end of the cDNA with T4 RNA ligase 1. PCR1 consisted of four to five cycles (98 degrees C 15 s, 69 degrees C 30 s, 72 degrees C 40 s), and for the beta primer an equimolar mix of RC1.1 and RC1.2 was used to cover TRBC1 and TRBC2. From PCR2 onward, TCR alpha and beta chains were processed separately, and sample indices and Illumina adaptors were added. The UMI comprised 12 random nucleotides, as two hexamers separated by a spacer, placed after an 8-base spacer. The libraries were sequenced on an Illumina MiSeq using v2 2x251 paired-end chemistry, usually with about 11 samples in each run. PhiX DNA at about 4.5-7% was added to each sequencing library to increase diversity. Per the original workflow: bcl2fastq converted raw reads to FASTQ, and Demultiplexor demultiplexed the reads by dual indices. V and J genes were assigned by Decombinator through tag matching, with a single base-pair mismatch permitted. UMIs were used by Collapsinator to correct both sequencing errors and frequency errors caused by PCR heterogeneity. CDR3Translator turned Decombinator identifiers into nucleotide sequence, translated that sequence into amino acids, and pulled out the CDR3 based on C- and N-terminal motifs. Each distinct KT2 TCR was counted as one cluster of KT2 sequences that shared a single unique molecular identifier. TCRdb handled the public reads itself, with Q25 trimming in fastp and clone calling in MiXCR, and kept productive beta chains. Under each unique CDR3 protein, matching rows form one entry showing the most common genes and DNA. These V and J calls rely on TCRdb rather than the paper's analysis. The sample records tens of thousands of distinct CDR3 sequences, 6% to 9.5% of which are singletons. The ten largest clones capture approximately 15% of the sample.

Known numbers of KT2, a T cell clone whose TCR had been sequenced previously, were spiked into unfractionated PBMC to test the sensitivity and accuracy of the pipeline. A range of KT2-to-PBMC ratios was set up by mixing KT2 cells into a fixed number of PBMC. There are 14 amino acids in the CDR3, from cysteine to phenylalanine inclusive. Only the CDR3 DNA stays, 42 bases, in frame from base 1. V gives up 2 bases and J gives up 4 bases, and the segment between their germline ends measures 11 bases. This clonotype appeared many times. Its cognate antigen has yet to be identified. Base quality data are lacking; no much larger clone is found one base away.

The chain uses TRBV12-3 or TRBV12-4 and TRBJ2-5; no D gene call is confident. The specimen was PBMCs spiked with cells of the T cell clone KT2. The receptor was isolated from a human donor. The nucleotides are TGTGCCAGCAGTTTAAGAAGACTGGGAGAGACCCAGTACTTC. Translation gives CASSLRRLGETQYF.